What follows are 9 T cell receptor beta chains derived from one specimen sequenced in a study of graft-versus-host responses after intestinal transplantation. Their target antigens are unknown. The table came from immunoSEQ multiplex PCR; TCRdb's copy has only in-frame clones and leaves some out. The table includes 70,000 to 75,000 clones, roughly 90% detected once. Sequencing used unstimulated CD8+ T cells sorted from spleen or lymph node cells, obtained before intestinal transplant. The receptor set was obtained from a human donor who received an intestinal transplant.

The CDR3 is CASSFSLVTGTDTQYF. CDR3 nucleotides: TGTGCCAGCAGCTTCTCGTTGGTGACAGGCACAGATACGCAGTATTTT. This chain uses TRBV7-9 with TRBJ2-3, with TRBD1 as a possible D gene (5 bases). Deletions cut 3 bases from V and 1 base from J, with 14 bases between. The CDR3 consists of 16 residues. Germline CDR1 is SEHNR and CDR2 is FQNEAQ (reference sequence).

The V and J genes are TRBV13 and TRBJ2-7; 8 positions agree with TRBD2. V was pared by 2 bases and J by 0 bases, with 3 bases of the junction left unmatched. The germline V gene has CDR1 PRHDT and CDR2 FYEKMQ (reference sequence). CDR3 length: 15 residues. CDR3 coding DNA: TGTGCCAGCAGCTTAAGCGGGAGAAGCTCCTACGAGCAGTACTTC. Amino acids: CASSLSGRSSYEQYF.

The CDR3 DNA reads TGTGCCAGCAGCTTTACGACAGGGGACCAGCCCCAGCATTTT. Amino acid sequence: CASSFTTGDQPQHF. The J gene is TRBJ1-5, the V gene TRBV7-8, with 8 bases fitting TRBD1. The CDR3 runs to 14 residues. Germline assignment: CDR1 SGHVS and CDR2 FQNEAQ. V lost 3 bases to trimming and J lost 7 bases; unmatched junction nucleotides: 5.

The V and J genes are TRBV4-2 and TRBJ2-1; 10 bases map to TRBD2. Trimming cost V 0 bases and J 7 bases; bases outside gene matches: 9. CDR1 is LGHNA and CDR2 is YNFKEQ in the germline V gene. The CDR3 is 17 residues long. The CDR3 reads CASSQDLRTSGLNEQFF. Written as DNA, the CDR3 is TGTGCCAGCAGCCAAGATCTCCGGACTAGCGGATTGAATGAGCAGTTCTTC.

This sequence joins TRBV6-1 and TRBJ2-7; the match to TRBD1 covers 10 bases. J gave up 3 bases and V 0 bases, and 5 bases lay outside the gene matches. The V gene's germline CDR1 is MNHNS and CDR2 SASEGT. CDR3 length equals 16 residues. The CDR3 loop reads CASSEAPGQGIYEQYF. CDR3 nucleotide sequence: TGTGCCAGCAGTGAAGCACCGGGACAGGGGATCTACGAGCAGTACTTC.

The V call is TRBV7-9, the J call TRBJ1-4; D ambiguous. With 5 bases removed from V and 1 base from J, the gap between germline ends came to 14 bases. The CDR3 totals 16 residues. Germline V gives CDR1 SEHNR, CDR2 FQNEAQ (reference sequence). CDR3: CASSLTGMKTNEKLFF. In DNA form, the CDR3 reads TGTGCCAGCAGCCTCACGGGGATGAAAACTAATGAAAAACTGTTTTTT.

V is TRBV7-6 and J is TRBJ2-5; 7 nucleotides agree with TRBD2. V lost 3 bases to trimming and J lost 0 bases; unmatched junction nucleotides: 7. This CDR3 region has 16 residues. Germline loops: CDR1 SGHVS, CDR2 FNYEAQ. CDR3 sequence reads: CASSFRPSGYQETQYF. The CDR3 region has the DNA TGTGCCAGCAGCTTCAGACCTAGCGGATACCAAGAGACCCAGTACTTC.

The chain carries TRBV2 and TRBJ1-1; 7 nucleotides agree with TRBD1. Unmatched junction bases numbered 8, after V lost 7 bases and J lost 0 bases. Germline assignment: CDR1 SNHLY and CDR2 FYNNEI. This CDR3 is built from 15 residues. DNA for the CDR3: TGTGCCAGCAACAGGGGTGAAAGGATGAACACTGAAGCTTTCTTT. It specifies CASNRGERMNTEAFF.

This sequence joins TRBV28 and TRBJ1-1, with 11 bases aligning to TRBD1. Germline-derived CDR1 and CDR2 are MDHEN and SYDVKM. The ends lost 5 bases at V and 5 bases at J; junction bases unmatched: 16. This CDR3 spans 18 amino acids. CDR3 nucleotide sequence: TGTGCCAGCAGTACCCACGGCCTAGGGACAGGGGGTAGTACTGAAGCTTTCTTT. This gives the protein CASSTHGLGTGGSTEAFF.